This TCR beta chain emerged from a study of shared clonotypes between healthy human individuals. The length of the CDR3 is 14 residues. The V end was cut by 6 bases, the J end by 2 bases, with 11 bases between. Germline V gene sequence: CDR1 MGHRA, CDR2 YSYEKL. TCRdb's copy holds only in-frame clones and misses some; the assay was immunoSEQ multiplex PCR. The sample carries 2 million to 2.5 million clones, more than 85% recorded once. The naive CD8 fraction comprised CD45RO-negative cells positively selected for CCR7 and excluded terminally differentiated effector memory CD45RA+ cells. The TCR originated in a man in his late teens or twenties in good health. Some clones in this sample may be carry-over from other donors' samples. V usage is TRBV4-1 and J usage is TRBJ2-1; D tentatively reads TRBD1 or TRBD2 (5 bases each). Sequenced material: naive CD8+ T cells from PBMCs. Here the CDR3 reads CASRPRDAYNEQFF. For the CDR3, the DNA is TGCGCCAGCAGGCCTAGGGACGCCTACAATGAGCAGTTCTTC.